This T cell receptor beta chain was sequenced during a study of patients and donors after allogeneic stem cell transplantation. TCRdb analysed the RT-PCR reads with MiXCR anew, one entry per CDR3 protein. The sample has roughly 200,000 distinct CDR3 sequences, around 40% seen once. This CDR3 region has 20 residues. Germline lookup yields CDR1 KGHSH and CDR2 LQKENI. V was pared by 3 bases and J by 2 bases, with 26 bases between. This clonotype occurred a few times. The sample taken for sequencing was blood, either unsorted or a sorted T cell fraction (not recorded which). The rearrangement links TRBV18 to TRBJ1-5, with a possible D match to TRBD1 (5 bases). The clonotype originates from a human donor who was either an allogeneic HSCT recipient or a stem cell or donor lymphocyte infusion donor (not recorded which). It is not recorded whose cells these are; they may come from a transplant donor. The CDR3 nucleotides are TGTGCCAGCTCACCGCGCTTCACCCCCAGGGCCCCATATGGCAATCAGCCCCAGCATTTT. Translated: CASSPRFTPRAPYGNQPQHF.